This T cell receptor (beta chain) was captured by sequencing in a study of shared clonotypes between healthy human individuals (TCRdb year 2020). For context, the study as a whole: A couple of women and a few men aged 18 to 49 years were included in the cohort. For each donor, CD4 naive and CD4 memory were each run on three plates, CD8 naive on two plates, and CD8 memory on one plate. Blood TCR repertoires of about five healthy adults were deeply sequenced to estimate repertoire size and the extent of clonotype sharing between individuals. To increase sequencing depth and limit assay-specific biases, different laboratories used diverse techniques to prepare libraries and sequence TCR repertoires. Leukapheresis yielded between about 0.8 and 9.5 billion PBMCs per donor. Points the paper makes about the study in general: Estimated clonotype richness was generally larger for naive than for memory subsets. Across a few donors, around 5.4% of naive CD4, approximately 3.6% of naive CD8, 2.3% of memory CD4, and approximately 0.42% of memory CD8 clonotypes were shared. Even with the large sequencing depth, rarefaction of the sorted-subset datasets indicated that sequencing was incomplete. Sampling was restricted to blood, and TCR repertoires in tissues likely differ from the TCR repertoires found in blood. Pairwise subsampling indicated that sequencing depth was expected to affect the degree of clonotype sharing among donors. Clonotypes shared by all four sorted-subset donors showed higher generation probabilities than non-shared clonotypes. The genetic and exposure-history diversity represented was limited by the small number of donors.

Taken from cysteine to phenylalanine, the CDR3 has 14 residues. Just CDR3 DNA is preserved here, 42 bases in frame from base 1. The V end loses 4 bases and the J end loses 0 bases, and a stretch of 11 bases separates them. CDR1 and CDR2, looked up from the germline V gene, are SGHDT and YYEEEE. Using the deep immunoSEQ assay, TCR CDR3 regions were amplified from genomic DNA by multiplex PCR. For each cell subset, the extracted genomic DNA was distributed evenly across all wells of several immunoSEQ 96-well plates, and each plate served as one replicate. Each replicate PCR for sorted subsets received about 210 ng genomic DNA, equal to about 29,000 T cell genomes. Purified libraries were quantified with a Qubit 3.0 fluorometer, sized on a Bioanalyzer 2100, and re-quantified with the KAPA Library Quantification kit. Every immunoSEQ 96-well plate was sequenced on a separate single-read 150-cycle Illumina NextSeq 550 flow cell. In the original analysis: Because only junctional sequences without quality scores were contained in the immunoSEQ output, filtering matching that applied to full-length reads could not be performed. To assign V/J genes and CDR3, sequences were annotated using PyIR, a Python wrapper for IgBLAST v1.9, with IMGT germline references. Reads with weak V/J assignments (E-value above 1e-6), missing CDR3, stop codons, out-of-frame junctions, or ambiguous translated residues were removed. V3J clonotypes were defined by identical inferred V gene, J gene, and CDR3 amino acid sequence. Percentage overlap between repertoires was computed as shared unique clonotypes divided by the size of the smaller repertoire. Richness of each repertoire was evaluated using RTK rarefaction, the Chao1 estimator, and Recon v2.1 estimates of unobserved clonotypes. Generation probabilities were computed with OLGA for all TCRbeta clonotypes obtained by the gDNA method from several donors. TCRdb carries this immuneACCESS record with in-frame sequences only. Its versions omit some clonotypes, under half of them owing to an unresolved V gene in the studies checked, with the rest unexplained. From that table come the V and J calls and clone size; the DNA was used to work out D and trimming. The sample data list 700,000 to 950,000 clones, and 90% to 97% of these were observed just once. Less than 0.25% of the sample belongs to the ten largest clones.

This clone came up a few times. Its antigen has not been determined. No base quality information exists; no much larger clone differs at one position. For the CD8 naive samples, CD45RO-negative cells were positively selected for CCR7, yielding a CD45RA+CCR7+ population from which TemRA cells were excluded. Healthy HIV-negative adults with no recently reported acute infections or vaccinations were included as donors. Only Caucasian adults living in Nashville, Tennessee, USA were represented among the donors. After blood collection by leukapheresis, PBMCs were isolated using Ficoll-Histopaque density gradient centrifugation and then cryopreserved in the vapor phase of liquid nitrogen. Purity and quantity of every magnetically sorted T cell population were checked by analytical flow cytometry. Genomic DNA was isolated from each sorted fraction and quantified by UV absorbance on a Nanodrop 2000c.

This receptor was identified in a man between 25 and 39 years old in good health. The receptor chain draws on TRBV5-6 and TRBJ2-7; TRBD2 is a possible D gene, resting on 5 matching bases. Sequences were obtained from naive CD8+ T cells sorted from blood. The sample's cell subset or site, from its label and the paper: CD45RA+CCR7+. CDR3 protein: CASSAIRGSYEQYF. The DNA sequence is as follows: TGTGCCAGCAGCGCTATCCGGGGCTCCTACGAGCAGTACTTC.